This T cell receptor beta chain stems from a study of blood T cell repertoires in COVID-19. Study at large: The origin of the acute and convalescent COVID-19 samples was the United States, Italy and Spain. The analysed material was cDNA or gDNA that came from T cells, B-cell-depleted T cells, or PBMCs.

In the original analysis: Amplifying reference gene primers gave estimates of nucleated cell counts. Assay: immunoSEQ multiplex PCR; the TCRdb copy retains only in-frame clones and omits some. V, J and clone size are those of that table, while D and trimming were read from the DNA. The profile shows around 20,000 clones, around 90% of them singletons. Germline V CDR1 and CDR2: PRHDT, FYEKMQ (reference sequence). The CDR3 consists of 12 residues. Deletions cut 5 bases from V and 1 base from J, with 6 bases between. Sequenced: peripheral blood. This rearrangement joins TRBV13 to TRBJ2-7, with D hard to call. The receptor was isolated from a human donor with active COVID-19. The donor label of this sample is uncertain. CDR3 sequence (DNA): TGTGCCAGCAGCACCGGGTCCTACGAGCAGTACTTC. Its translation is CASSTGSYEQYF.